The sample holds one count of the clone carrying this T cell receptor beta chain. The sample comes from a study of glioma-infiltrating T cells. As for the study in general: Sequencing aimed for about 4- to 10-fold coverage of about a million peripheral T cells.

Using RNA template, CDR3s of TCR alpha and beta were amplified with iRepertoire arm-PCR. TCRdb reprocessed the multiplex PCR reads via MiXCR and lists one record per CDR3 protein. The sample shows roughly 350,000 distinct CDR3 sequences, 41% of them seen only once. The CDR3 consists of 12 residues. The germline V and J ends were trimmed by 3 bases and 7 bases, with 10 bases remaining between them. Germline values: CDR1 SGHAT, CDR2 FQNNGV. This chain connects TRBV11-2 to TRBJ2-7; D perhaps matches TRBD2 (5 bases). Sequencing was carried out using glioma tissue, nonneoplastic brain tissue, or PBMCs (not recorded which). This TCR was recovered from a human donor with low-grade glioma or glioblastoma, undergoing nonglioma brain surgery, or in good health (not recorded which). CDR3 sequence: CASSFATGEQYF. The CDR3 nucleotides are TGTGCCAGCAGCTTTGCAACGGGGGAGCAGTACTTC.